The 26 T cell receptor beta chains listed next were all sequenced from one sample in a study of blood T cells in healthy people across ages. The second PCR ran about 6 to 12 cycles with a sample-barcoded 5' primer and J-beta primers. TCRdb itself ran the 5' RACE reads through MiXCR, one entry per CDR3 protein. The data contain 650,000 to 800,000 distinct CDR3 sequences, more than 45% of them singletons. Specimen: blood. These receptors originate from a woman over 75 in good health.

The chain links TRBV6-2 or TRBV6-3 to TRBJ2-7, with 9 bases that match TRBD2. The CDR3 sequence is 14 residues long. CDR1 and CDR2 from the germline V gene are MNHEY and SVGEGT. The ends lost 8 bases at V and 0 bases at J; junction bases unmatched: 5. The CDR3 region is CASAKRGVSYEQYF. The CDR3 DNA reads TGTGCCAGCGCCAAGCGGGGGGTCTCCTACGAGCAGTACTTC.

This sequence joins TRBV12-3 or TRBV12-4 and TRBJ2-2, with 7 bases lining up with TRBD2. Losses at the gene ends were 8 bases for V and 8 bases for J; bases not matched to a gene: 5. The CDR3 runs 12 residues. In nucleotides, the CDR3 is TGTGCCAGCCGGGACTACGTGGGGGAGCTGTTTTTT. Translated: CASRDYVGELFF.

The V gene is TRBV11-2, the J gene TRBJ2-7, with TRBD2 matching over 10 bases. Trimming at V came to 0 bases and at J to 6 bases, leaving 11 bases not matched to a gene. This CDR3 is built from 17 residues. The germline CDR1 and CDR2 sequences are SGHAT and FQNNGV. The CDR3 reads CASSLDRLAGVSLEQYF. The CDR3 coding sequence is TGTGCCAGCAGCTTAGATCGCCTAGCGGGAGTCTCCCTCGAGCAGTACTTC.

As regards this clonotype: Sequence at one end of the junction differs from germline and may be a read error. The gene calls are TRBV9 and TRBJ1-4; 7 bases line up with TRBD1. CDR1 is SGDLS and CDR2 is YYNGEE in the germline V gene. This CDR3 contains 15 residues. CDR3 protein: CASSVLTGRNEKLFF. Here the CDR3 DNA reads TGCGCCAGCAGCGTATTGACAGGGAGAAATGAAAAACTGTTTTTT.

The CDR3 spells CASSLNFGQPQHF. Here the CDR3 DNA reads TGTGCCAGCAGTTTGAACTTCGGTCAGCCCCAGCATTTT. This chain links TRBV7-2 with TRBJ1-5; D not resolved. The CDR3 runs to 13 residues. The V end was cut by 6 bases, the J end by 6 bases, with 12 bases between. Germline-derived CDR1 and CDR2 are SGHTA and FQGNSA.

Worth noting for this clonotype: Since a much larger clone is just one base distant, this may be a read error. The chain is built from TRBV2 and TRBJ2-5; 12 positions match TRBD2. The CDR3 length is 17 residues. With 3 bases clipped from V and 11 bases from J, the junction kept 16 bases outside the gene matches. The germline V gene has CDR1 SNHLY and CDR2 FYNNEI. The CDR3 region has the DNA TGTGCCAGCAGTGACCAGGCTAGCGGGGGGGCCTACAATGAGCAGTACTTC. Amino acids: CASSDQASGGAYNEQYF.

To note about this clonotype: A clone one base away is much larger, so this may be a read error. This chain links TRBV7-2 with TRBJ2-5; 9 bases agree with TRBD1. The CDR3 has 15 amino acids. The junction had 14 bases not matched to a gene; V was cut back by 4 bases and J by 11 bases. Looked up from germline, CDR1 is SGHTA and CDR2 is FQGNSA. For the CDR3, the DNA is TGTGCCAGCAGCTGGGGACAGGGTGGCCTCTATGAGCAGTACTTC. Protein sequence: CASSWGQGGLYEQYF.

The chain is built from TRBV5-1 and TRBJ2-5; 8 nucleotides agree with TRBD1. CDR3 size: 16 residues. Germline CDR1 is SGHRS and CDR2 is YFSETQ. The V and J ends lost 1 base and 11 bases, in that order; junction bases with no gene match: 16. CDR3 sequence reads: CASSLPQGAVYNEQYF. The CDR3, as DNA: TGCGCCAGCAGCTTGCCTCAGGGGGCTGTCTACAATGAGCAGTACTTC. The full variable domain, completed using reference TRBV5-1 and TRBJ2-5, is KAGVTQTPRYLIKTRGQQVTLSCSPISGHRSVSWYQQTPGQGLQFLFEYFSETQRNKGNFPGRFSGRQFSNSRSEMNVSTLELGDSALYLCASSLPQGAVYNEQYFGPGTRLLVL.

This clonotype was observed a handful of times. Being one base from a much bigger clone, this may be a read error. J is TRBJ2-5 and V is TRBV4-2, with TRBD2 matching 8 bases. The CDR3 totals 16 residues. Germline CDR1 and CDR2: LGHNA and YNFKEQ. Trimming took 0 bases from V and 11 from J; bases not matched to a gene: 14. In DNA, the CDR3 is TGTGCCAGCAGCCAAGATAGACGGGGGGGCGACAATGAGCAGTACTTC. Translation: CASSQDRRGGDNEQYF.

This clonotype came up many times. The CDR3 spells CSVGTGTDEQFF. The CDR3 bases are TGCAGCGTGGGGACAGGGACCGATGAGCAGTTCTTC. The chain recombines TRBV29-1 with TRBJ2-1, with 9 nucleotides matching TRBD1. The CDR3 consists of 12 residues. After removal of 6 bases from V and 8 bases from J, the junction contained 5 bases not matched to a gene. Germline CDR1 and CDR2: SQVTM and ANQGSEA.

The rearrangement uses TRBV15 and TRBJ1-6; 11 positions agree with TRBD1. The trim removed 5 bases at V and 4 bases at J, leaving 16 bases unmatched. Germline CDR1 and CDR2: LNHNV and YYDKDF (reference sequence). The CDR3 runs to 20 residues. CDR3 protein: CATSSTARTGGGMYNSPLHF. Written as DNA, the CDR3 is TGTGCCACCAGCTCAACCGCCAGGACAGGGGGCGGAATGTATAATTCACCCCTCCACTTT.

This clonotype appeared many times. The chain recombines TRBV30 with TRBJ2-3; perhaps TRBD2 as D (6 bases). In germline, CDR1 is GTSNPN, CDR2 SVGIG (reference sequence). The CDR3 sequence is 14 residues long. V lost 1 base to trimming and J lost 0 bases, with 8 bases between them. CDR3 sequence: CAWSGAGSTDTQYF. CDR3 DNA: TGTGCCTGGAGTGGTGCGGGAAGCACAGATACGCAGTATTTT.

As concerns this clonotype: A much larger clone lies one base from this, so it may be a read error. V gene TRBV7-9 combines with J gene TRBJ2-7; tentative D call: TRBD2 (6 bases). The last part of the DNA fits TRBJ2-5 better; the J call may be wrong. In germline, CDR1 is SEHNR, CDR2 FQNEAQ (reference sequence). The CDR3 loop spans 15 amino acids. CDR3 region: CASSCSGYYQETQYF. The CDR3 DNA is TGTGCCAGCAGCTGTAGCGGTTATTACCAAGAGACCCAGTACTTC.

With respect to this clonotype: A read error is possible here, since a much larger clone lies one base away. The gene calls are TRBV2 and TRBJ2-5, with D tentatively TRBD1 (5 bases). The CDR3 is made up of 10 amino acids. Germline CDR1 SNHLY, CDR2 FYNNEI. CDR3 sequence reads: CASRTEAQYF. The DNA of the CDR3 is TGTGCCAGCAGGACAGAGGCCCAGTACTTC.

This chain joins TRBV7-2 and TRBJ1-1, with D hard to call. Trimming took off 1 base at V and 0 bases at J, with 9 bases between the two ends. CDR3 length: 15 amino acids. Germline V gives CDR1 SGHTA, CDR2 FQGNSA. This chain's CDR3 is CASSLGRTVNTEAFF. The CDR3 bases are TGTGCCAGCAGCTTAGGGCGGACGGTGAACACTGAAGCTTTCTTT.

The chain employs TRBV10-2 and TRBJ2-3, with TRBD2 matching over 8 bases. This CDR3 is 15 amino acids long. The V gene end was trimmed by 3 bases and the J gene end by 6 bases; junction bases not matched to a gene: 8. Germline values: CDR1 WSHSY, CDR2 SAAADI. In DNA form, the CDR3 reads TGCGCCAGCAGTGATAAGCGGGGGTCGTCGGATACGCAGTATTTT. Its protein is CASSDKRGSSDTQYF.

The chain links TRBV25-1 to TRBJ2-7, with unresolved D. CDR3 length: 15 amino acids. V dropped 3 bases and J dropped 2 bases, with 14 bases sitting between them. Per the germline V gene, CDR1 is MGHDK and CDR2 is SYGVNS. For the CDR3, the DNA is TGTGCCAGCAGTGACCGCGTCCGGGCCCCCTACGAGCAGTACTTC. Protein product: CASSDRVRAPYEQYF.

This clonotype was counted at least ten times. V and J are TRBV5-1 and TRBJ2-1; possible D gene TRBD1, 5 bases. Germline CDR1 reads SGHRS; CDR2 reads YFSETQ. The CDR3 consists of 13 residues. The V and J ends lost 0 bases and 10 bases respectively, with 11 bases between them. CDR3 nucleotide sequence: TGCGCCAGCAGCTTGGCAGGACAATCCGAGCAGTTCTTC. Translating gives CASSLAGQSEQFF.

This clonotype was recorded many times. The chain uses TRBV5-1 and TRBJ2-3; the D gene could be TRBD1 or TRBD2 (5 bases each). The germline V gene has CDR1 SGHRS and CDR2 YFSETQ. The CDR3 consists of 15 residues. V was trimmed by 4 bases and J by 6 bases, leaving 18 bases between them. The CDR3 nucleotides read TGCGCCAGCAGCCCGGGGCAGACAACTTGGGATACGCAGTATTTT. Its translation is CASSPGQTTWDTQYF.

Ten or more counts support this clonotype. CDR3 residues: CSARGVAGVNYAEQFF. The CDR3, as DNA: TGCAGTGCCCGGGGTGTAGCGGGAGTAAATTACGCTGAGCAGTTCTTC. V usage is TRBV20-1 and J usage is TRBJ2-1; 9 bases map to TRBD2. CDR1 is DFQATT and CDR2 is SNEGSKA in the germline V gene (reference sequence). The V segment lost 6 bases and the J segment 9 bases; nucleotides outside the gene matches: 18. The CDR3 loop spans 16 amino acids.

This clonotype was detected many times. The chain carries TRBV28 and TRBJ2-4; a possible D gene is TRBD1 (5 bases). V lost 2 bases and J lost 5, with 7 bases in between. CDR3 length: 13 residues. The V gene's germline CDR1 is MDHEN and CDR2 SYDVKM. The CDR3 coding sequence is TGTGCCAGCAGTTTACAGGGTGAAAACATTCAGTACTTC. Translating gives CASSLQGENIQYF.

This clonotype was seen repeatedly, ten times or more. The rearrangement uses TRBV5-1 and TRBJ1-6; unclear D gene. This CDR3 comprises 14 residues. V shed 3 bases and J shed 10 bases, with 14 bases lying between them. Germline V gene lookup returns CDR1 SGHRS and CDR2 YFSETQ. CDR3 in amino acids: CASSSENRFSPLHF. Written as DNA, the CDR3 is TGCGCCAGCAGCTCGGAGAACAGATTCTCACCCCTCCACTTT.

This clonotype was found many times. The chain employs TRBV29-1 and TRBJ1-1; 7 bases line up with TRBD1. CDR3 length: 14 residues. V shed 1 base and J 4 bases; nucleotides not matched to a gene: 6. Germline CDR1 reads SQVTM; CDR2 reads ANQGSEA. The CDR3 nucleotides are TGCAGCGTTGAAGTGGCCCCAGGGGGCACTGAAGCTTTCTTT. This codes for CSVEVAPGGTEAFF.

This clonotype was counted between two and nine times. The chain couples TRBV5-1 to TRBJ2-7; the D gene is possibly TRBD2 (5 bases). Trimming removed 7 bases at V and 4 bases at J, with 18 bases between. This CDR3 has 14 amino acids. Germline V lookup: CDR1 SGHRS, CDR2 YFSETQ. CDR3 in amino acids: CASQSRSEAYEQYF. CDR3 nucleotides: TGCGCCAGCCAAAGTAGGTCGGAGGCTTACGAGCAGTACTTC.

This chain joins TRBV4-3 and TRBJ2-7; D ambiguous. CDR1 LGHNA and CDR2 YSLEER come from the germline V gene. V was shortened by 1 base and J by 6 bases, with 10 bases between the two germline ends. The CDR3 extends over 13 amino acids. CDR3 bases: TGCGCCAGCAGCCAAGTCCGAGGCCGCGAGCAGTACTTC. Translation gives CASSQVRGREQYF.

As DNA, the CDR3 is TGCAGTGCTAGAGGGCCAGCGGGCACCGGGGAGCTGTTTTTT. Its translation is CSARGPAGTGELFF. The chain recombines TRBV20-1 with TRBJ2-2; a weak D match, TRBD2 (6 bases). CDR3 length: 14 residues. The V gene lost 1 base and the J gene lost 4 bases, with 10 bases spanning the gap. The germline CDR1 and CDR2 sequences are DFQATT and SNEGSKA (reference sequence).